Sequencing of this T cell receptor (beta chain) was carried out in a study of cytomegalovirus exposure and HLA in healthy donors. Overall study findings and caveats: In a later analysis, compared with equally common non-associated chains, HLA-associated beta chains were more expanded. Over 150 TCR beta chains were listed as cytomegalovirus-associated.

The germline V gene has CDR1 KGHSH and CDR2 LQKENI. Trimming took 3 bases from V and 0 from J, leaving 11 bases between them. The CDR3 is 16 residues long. Concerning this clone: No antigen is known for it.

The PCR ran on 60 Vbeta and 13 Jbeta primers. This table comes from immunoSEQ multiplex PCR, and its TCRdb copy is limited to in-frame clones, with some not included. The sample lists 200,000 to 300,000 clones, 70% to 90% seen once, with 0.24% in the top ten. The receptor comes from a girl aged 2 to 10 in good health and CMV-seronegative. The chain recombines TRBV18 with TRBJ2-2; unclear D gene. Sequencing used PBMCs. The CDR3 DNA sequence: TGTGCCAGCTCACCCCAGATGGCTGCGAACACCGGGGAGCTGTTTTTT. Amino acids: CASSPQMAANTGELFF. The whole variable domain, filled in from reference TRBV18 and TRBJ2-2, reads NAGVMQNPRHLVRRRGQEARLRCSPMKGHSHVYWYRQLPEEGLKFMVYLQKENIIDESGMPKERFSAEFPKEGPSILRIQQVVRGDSAAYFCASSPQMAANTGELFFGEGSRLTVL.